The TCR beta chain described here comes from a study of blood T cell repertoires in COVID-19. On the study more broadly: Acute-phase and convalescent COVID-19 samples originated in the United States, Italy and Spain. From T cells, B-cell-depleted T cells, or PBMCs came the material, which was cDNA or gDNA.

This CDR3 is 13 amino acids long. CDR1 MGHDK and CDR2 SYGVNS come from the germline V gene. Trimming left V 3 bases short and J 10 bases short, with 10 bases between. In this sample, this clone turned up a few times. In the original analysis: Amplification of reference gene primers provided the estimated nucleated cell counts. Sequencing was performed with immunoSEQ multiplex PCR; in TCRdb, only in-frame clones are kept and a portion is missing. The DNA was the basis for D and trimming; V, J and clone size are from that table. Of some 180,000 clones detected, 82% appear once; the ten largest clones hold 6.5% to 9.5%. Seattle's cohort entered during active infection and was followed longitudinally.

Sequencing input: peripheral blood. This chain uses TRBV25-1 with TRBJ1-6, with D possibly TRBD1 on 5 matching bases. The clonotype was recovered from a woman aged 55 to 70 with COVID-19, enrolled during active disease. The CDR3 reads CASSDREDSPLHF. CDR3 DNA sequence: TGTGCCAGCAGTGACAGGGAGGACTCACCCCTCCACTTT.